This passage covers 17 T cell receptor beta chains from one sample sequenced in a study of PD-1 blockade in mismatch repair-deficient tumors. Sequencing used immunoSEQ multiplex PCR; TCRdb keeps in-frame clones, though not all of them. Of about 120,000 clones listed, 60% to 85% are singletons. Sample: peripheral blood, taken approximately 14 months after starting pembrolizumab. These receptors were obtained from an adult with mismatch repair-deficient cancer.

The CDR3 DNA reads as TGTGCCACCTCGCAGGCGGCAGCCAAAAACATTCAGTACTTC. The encoded protein is CATSQAAAKNIQYF. The chain joins TRBV15 to TRBJ2-4; D is ambiguous. This CDR3 comprises 14 residues. V shed 8 bases and J shed 0 bases, with 11 bases lying between them. Germline V gives CDR1 LNHNV, CDR2 YYDKDF (reference sequence).

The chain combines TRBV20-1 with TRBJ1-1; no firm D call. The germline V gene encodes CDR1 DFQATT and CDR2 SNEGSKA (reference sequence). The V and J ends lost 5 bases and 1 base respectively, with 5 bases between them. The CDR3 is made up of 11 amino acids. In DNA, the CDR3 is TGCAGTGCTGGTTCGAACACTGAAGCTTTCTTT. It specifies CSAGSNTEAFF.

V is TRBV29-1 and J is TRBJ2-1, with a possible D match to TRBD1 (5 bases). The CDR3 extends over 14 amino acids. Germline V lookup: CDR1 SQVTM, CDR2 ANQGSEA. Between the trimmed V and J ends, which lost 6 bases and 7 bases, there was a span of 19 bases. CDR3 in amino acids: CSVEDNDSPNEQFF. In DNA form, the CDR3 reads TGCAGCGTCGAGGATAACGACAGCCCTAATGAGCAGTTCTTC.

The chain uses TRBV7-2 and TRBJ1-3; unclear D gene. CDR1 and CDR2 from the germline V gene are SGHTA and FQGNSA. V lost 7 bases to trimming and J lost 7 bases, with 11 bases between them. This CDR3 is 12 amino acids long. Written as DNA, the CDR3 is TGTGCCAGCACCCTCCCTTCGAACACCATATATTTT. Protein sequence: CASTLPSNTIYF.

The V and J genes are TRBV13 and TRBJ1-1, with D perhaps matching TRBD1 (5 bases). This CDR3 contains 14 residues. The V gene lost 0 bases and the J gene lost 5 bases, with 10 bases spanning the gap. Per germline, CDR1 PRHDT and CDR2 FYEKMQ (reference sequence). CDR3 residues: CASSLGQGGTEAFF. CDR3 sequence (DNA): TGTGCCAGCAGCTTAGGGCAGGGCGGGACTGAAGCTTTCTTT.

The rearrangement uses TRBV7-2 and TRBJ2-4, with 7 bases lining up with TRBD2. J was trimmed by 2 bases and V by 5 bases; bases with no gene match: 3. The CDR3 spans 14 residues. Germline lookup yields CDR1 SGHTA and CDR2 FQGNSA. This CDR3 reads CASSGGGSKNIQYF. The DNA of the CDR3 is TGTGCCAGCAGCGGGGGGGGTTCCAAAAACATTCAGTACTTC.

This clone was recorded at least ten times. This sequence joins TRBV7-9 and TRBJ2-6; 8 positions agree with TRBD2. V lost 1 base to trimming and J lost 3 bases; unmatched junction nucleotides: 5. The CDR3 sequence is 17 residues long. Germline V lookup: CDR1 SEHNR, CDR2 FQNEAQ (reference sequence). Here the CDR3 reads CASSLGLAGFGANVLTF. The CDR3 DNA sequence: TGTGCCAGCAGCTTAGGGCTAGCGGGTTTTGGGGCCAACGTCCTGACTTTC.

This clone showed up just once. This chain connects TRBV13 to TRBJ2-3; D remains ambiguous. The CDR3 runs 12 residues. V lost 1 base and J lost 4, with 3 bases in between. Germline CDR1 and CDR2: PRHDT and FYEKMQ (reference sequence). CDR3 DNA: TGTGCCAGCAGCTTAGAGCCAGATACGCAGTATTTT. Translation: CASSLEPDTQYF.

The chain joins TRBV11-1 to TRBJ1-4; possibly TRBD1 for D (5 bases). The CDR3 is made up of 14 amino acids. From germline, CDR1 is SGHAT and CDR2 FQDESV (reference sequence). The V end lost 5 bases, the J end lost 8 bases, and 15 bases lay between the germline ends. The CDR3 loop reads CASSPFRGSEKLFF. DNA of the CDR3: TGTGCCAGCAGCCCTTTTCGGGGGTCGGAAAAACTGTTTTTT.

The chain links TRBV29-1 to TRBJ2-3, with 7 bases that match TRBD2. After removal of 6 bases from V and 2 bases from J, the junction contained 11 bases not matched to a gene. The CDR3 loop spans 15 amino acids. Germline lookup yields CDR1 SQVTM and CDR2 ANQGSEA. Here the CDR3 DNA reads TGCAGCGTCCGTCTCGGGGGAGGGAACACAGATACGCAGTATTTT. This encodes CSVRLGGGNTDTQYF.

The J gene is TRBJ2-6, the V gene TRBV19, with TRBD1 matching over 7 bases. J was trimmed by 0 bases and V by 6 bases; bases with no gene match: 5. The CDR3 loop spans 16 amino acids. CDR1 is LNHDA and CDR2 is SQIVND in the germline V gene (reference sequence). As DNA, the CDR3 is TGTGCCAGTAGCATGGGACAGAGCTCTGGGGCCAACGTCCTGACTTTC. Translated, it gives CASSMGQSSGANVLTF.

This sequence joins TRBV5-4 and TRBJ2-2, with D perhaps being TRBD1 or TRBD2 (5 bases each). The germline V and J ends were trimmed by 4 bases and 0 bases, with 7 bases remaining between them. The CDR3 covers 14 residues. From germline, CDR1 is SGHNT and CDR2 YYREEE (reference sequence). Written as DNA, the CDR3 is TGTGCCAGCAGCCTGGGACCGAACACCGGGGAGCTGTTTTTT. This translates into CASSLGPNTGELFF.

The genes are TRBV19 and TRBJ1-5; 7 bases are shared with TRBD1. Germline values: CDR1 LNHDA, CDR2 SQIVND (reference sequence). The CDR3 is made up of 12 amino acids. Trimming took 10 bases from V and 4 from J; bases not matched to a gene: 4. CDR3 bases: TGTGCCACCGGGACAGTTAATCAGCCCCAGCATTTT. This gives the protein CATGTVNQPQHF.

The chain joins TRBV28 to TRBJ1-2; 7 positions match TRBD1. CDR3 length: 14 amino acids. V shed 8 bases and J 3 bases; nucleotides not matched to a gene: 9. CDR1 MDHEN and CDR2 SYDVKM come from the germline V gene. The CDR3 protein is CASGRGDRDYGYTF. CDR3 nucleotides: TGTGCCAGCGGGAGGGGAGACAGGGACTATGGCTACACCTTC.

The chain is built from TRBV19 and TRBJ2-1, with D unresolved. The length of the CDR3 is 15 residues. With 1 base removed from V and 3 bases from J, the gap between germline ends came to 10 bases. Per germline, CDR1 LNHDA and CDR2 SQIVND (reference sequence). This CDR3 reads CASSIVDSNYNEQFF. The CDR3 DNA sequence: TGTGCCAGTAGTATAGTCGATAGCAACTACAATGAGCAGTTCTTC.

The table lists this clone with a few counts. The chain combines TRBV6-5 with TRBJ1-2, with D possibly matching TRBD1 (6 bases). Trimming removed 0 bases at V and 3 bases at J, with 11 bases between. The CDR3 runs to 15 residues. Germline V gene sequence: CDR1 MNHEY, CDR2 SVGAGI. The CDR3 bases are TGTGCCAGCAGTTACTCCTCGGGGGCGCACTATGGCTACACCTTC. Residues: CASSYSSGAHYGYTF.

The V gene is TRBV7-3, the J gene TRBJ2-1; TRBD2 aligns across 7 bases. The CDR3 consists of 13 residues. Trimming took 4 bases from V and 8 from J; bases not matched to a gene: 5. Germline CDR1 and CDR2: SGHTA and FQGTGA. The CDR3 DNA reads TGTGCCAGCAGCTCCACTCGGGAGGATGAGCAGTTCTTC. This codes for CASSSTREDEQFF.